This T cell receptor (beta chain) came from a study of blood T cells in healthy people across ages. Sample-barcoded 5' priming and a J-beta primer mix drove a second PCR of 7 to 11 cycles. In TCRdb, the 5' RACE reads were re-called with MiXCR into one record per CDR3 protein. The sample has hundreds of thousands of distinct CDR3 sequences, about 62% seen once. Trimming cost V 7 bases and J 6 bases, with 22 bases left between them. The CDR3 consists of 16 residues. The V gene's germline CDR1 is SEHNR and CDR2 FQNEAQ (reference sequence). This clonotype appeared many times. The rearrangement uses TRBV7-9 and TRBJ2-1, with unresolved D. The source is a man aged 30-40 years in good health. Sequencing was performed on blood. The CDR3 is CASTPTEGPLGNEQFF. CDR3 nucleotides: TGTGCCAGCACCCCGACGGAAGGGCCCCTGGGCAATGAGCAGTTCTTC.